This TCR beta chain was found in a study of cytomegalovirus exposure and HLA in healthy donors. Study findings and constraints: CMV antigen specificity of three CMV-associated chains was confirmed in vitro. The study listed 150 to 200 cytomegalovirus-associated TCR beta chains.

With respect to this clone: The antigen is unknown.

The ends lost 4 bases at V and 9 bases at J; junction bases unmatched: 17. From germline, CDR1 is MGHRA and CDR2 YSYEKL. This CDR3 is built from 17 residues. Primers: 60 Vbeta forward and 13 Jbeta reverse. Sequencing was performed with immunoSEQ multiplex PCR; in TCRdb, only in-frame clones are kept and a portion is missing. Among tens of thousands of clones listed, roughly 64% were seen once. The genes are TRBV4-1 and TRBJ2-1; 8 nucleotides align to TRBD2. This receptor was obtained from a middle-aged woman in good health and CMV-seropositive. The material sequenced was PBMCs. The CDR3 region has the DNA TGCGCCAGCAGCCCCCCCTTGGGACTAGTCACCTCAGGTGAGCAGTTCTTC. This sequence encodes CASSPPLGLVTSGEQFF.